This T cell receptor beta chain originates from a study of blood T cells in healthy people across ages. General study points: Across the age range, TCR beta diversity per million T cells fell in a roughly linear way.

The V and J ends lost 2 bases and 8 bases, in that order; junction bases with no gene match: 8. This CDR3 has 14 amino acids. The germline CDR1 and CDR2 sequences are LGHDT and YNNKEL (reference sequence). Each donor gave 9.5 to 10 milliliters of peripheral blood. Then a second PCR, running roughly 7 to 11 cycles, was carried out with a sample-barcoded 5' primer and a J-beta primer mix. TCRdb re-called the 5' RACE reads through MiXCR, storing one row per CDR3 protein. The repertoire holds a few hundred thousand distinct CDR3 sequences, with roughly 29% as singletons. On this clonotype: The target antigen is unknown.

This TCR was recovered from a woman aged 70-85 years in good health. V and J are TRBV3-1 and TRBJ2-5; 7 bases are a match to TRBD1. Sequenced: blood. DNA for the CDR3: TGTGCCAGCAGCCAACGGGCAGGGGGAAAAACCCAGTACTTC. This encodes CASSQRAGGKTQYF.